This TCR beta chain was profiled in a study of cytomegalovirus exposure and HLA in healthy donors. Germline V CDR1 and CDR2: SGHTA, FQGNSA. The CDR3 extends over 17 amino acids. V shed 1 base and J shed 0 bases, with 10 bases lying between them. General study points: When presence/absence was analysed, sequencing depth was taken to be roughly uniform across donors.

Primers for the PCR totalled 60 Vbeta and 13 Jbeta. Some clones are missing from TCRdb's copy, which holds only in-frame ones; the method was immunoSEQ multiplex PCR. The table has 90,000 to 120,000 clones, more than 65% seen once. For this clone: Its antigen is currently unknown.

The chain combines TRBV7-2 with TRBJ2-6; maybe TRBD1 (5 bases). This clonotype originated in a woman between 18 and 29 years old in good health and CMV-seronegative. Sequenced: PBMCs. The CDR3 region has the DNA TGTGCCAGCAGCTTAGGGGGCGGCTACTCTGGGGCCAACGTCCTGACTTTC. Encoded protein: CASSLGGGYSGANVLTF.